This paragraph reports one T cell receptor beta chain. The data were produced by immunoSEQ multiplex PCR, yet TCRdb's version contains in-frame clones alone and is incomplete. Of 100,000 or so clones in the sample, about 94% were seen once. V lost 2 bases and J lost 2, with 13 bases in between. Germline assignment: CDR1 GTSNPN and CDR2 SVGIG (reference sequence). CDR3 length: 14 amino acids. The sample originates from a study of T cell changes during pregnancy in multiple sclerosis. The input for sequencing was peripheral blood, taken before pregnancy. The receptor was derived from a female donor with multiple sclerosis, enrolled in a pregnancy study. The gene calls are TRBV30 and TRBJ2-7, with D possibly TRBD2 on 7 matching bases. The CDR3 loop reads CAWSIQGRAYEQYF. Here the CDR3 DNA reads TGTGCCTGGAGTATCCAGGGGAGGGCCTACGAGCAGTACTTC.